This record looks at one T cell receptor beta chain sequence and its context. Its antigen is still unknown. The sample comes from a study of T cell responses to AZD1222 COVID-19 vaccine. Background on the study: Both about-4-week and about-12-week second-dose recipients were combined. Study-level points and caveats: Compared with day 0, the breadth and depth of the Spike-specific TCR repertoire rose significantly after two doses of AZD1222. Reports say nearly half of spike-specific TCRs go after unmutated variant regions.

Clones were sequenced by immunoSEQ multiplex PCR, and TCRdb holds only the in-frame ones, with some missing. The sample shows approximately 100,000 clones, 92% of them seen only once. Trimming removed 5 bases from V and 3 bases from J; junction bases left unmatched: 16. This CDR3 has 17 residues. Germline lookup yields CDR1 SGHRS and CDR2 YFSETQ. This receptor was taken from an adult in good health. The rearrangement joins TRBV5-1 to TRBJ2-7; 8 bases agree with TRBD1. Sequencing used peripheral blood, obtained on day 0 of AZD1222 vaccination. The CDR3 loop is CASSQIPRDRQSYEQYF. The CDR3 coding sequence is TGCGCCAGCAGTCAAATTCCCCGGGACAGGCAAAGCTACGAGCAGTACTTC.